This T cell receptor beta chain originates from a study of CD8+CD57+ T cells in acquired aplastic anemia. Patients included in sequencing had previously demonstrated CD8+CD57+ cell expansion by flow cytometry. The blood sampling took place in patients who had so far received no therapy. TCR beta VDJ combinations and CDR3 sequences were profiled from genomic DNA. Via MiXCR, TCRdb re-called the reads, giving one row per CDR3 protein. The sample has about 290,000 distinct CDR3 sequences, 45% to 65% seen once. About this clonotype: Antigen unknown.

The CDR3 contains 13 residues. Germline loops: CDR1 SQVTM, CDR2 ANQGSEA. Losses at the gene ends were 6 bases for V and 2 bases for J; bases not matched to a gene: 6. Study results and limitations: Shared by patients and controls, fewer than 30 CD8+ CDR3s were abundant in patients.

The chain recombines TRBV29-1 with TRBJ1-1; 7 bases fit TRBD1. Sequences were obtained from sorted CD4+, CD8+, or CD8+CD57+ T cells (not recorded which) from PBMCs. This sequence originates from a human donor with aplastic anemia. The chain's CDR3 is CSVARGRNTEAFF. CDR3 DNA sequence: TGCAGCGTAGCTAGGGGGCGAAACACTGAAGCTTTCTTT.